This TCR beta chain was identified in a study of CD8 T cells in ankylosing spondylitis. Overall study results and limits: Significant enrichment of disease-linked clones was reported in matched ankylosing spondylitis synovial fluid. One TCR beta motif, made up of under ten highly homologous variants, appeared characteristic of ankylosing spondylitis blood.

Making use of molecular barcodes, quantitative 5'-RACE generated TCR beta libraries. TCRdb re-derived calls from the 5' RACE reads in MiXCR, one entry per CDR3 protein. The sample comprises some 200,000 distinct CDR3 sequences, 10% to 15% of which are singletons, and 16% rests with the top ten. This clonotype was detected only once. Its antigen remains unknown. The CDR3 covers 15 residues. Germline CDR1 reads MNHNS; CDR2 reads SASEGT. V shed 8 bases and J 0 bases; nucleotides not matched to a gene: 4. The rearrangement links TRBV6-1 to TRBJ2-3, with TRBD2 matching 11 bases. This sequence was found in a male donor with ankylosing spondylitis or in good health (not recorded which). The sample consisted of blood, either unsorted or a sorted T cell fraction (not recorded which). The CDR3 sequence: CASLAGGRSTDTQYF. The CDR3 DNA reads TGTGCCAGCTTAGCGGGGGGGCGGAGCACAGATACGCAGTATTTT.